Listed below are T cell receptor beta chains from one sample, sequenced in a study of T cells in Graves' hyperthyroidism and ophthalmopathy. Via MiXCR, TCRdb re-called the multiplex PCR reads, giving one row per CDR3 protein. The repertoire holds 370,000 or so distinct CDR3 sequences, approximately 13% seen once, with about a fifth in the top ten. Sequenced material: blood. The source is a man in his thirties or forties with Graves' hyperthyroidism that later progressed to Graves' ophthalmopathy. CDR3s include the opening cysteine and the closing phenylalanine or tryptophan. D genes are given only for firm matches. The size of a clone is reported for some rows only, either as once, few or many, or as a class for expanded clones.

TRBJ2-3	many	.	TRBV27	CASSLSGGQGDTQYF	TGTGCCAGCAGTTTATCAGGGGGGCAGGGAGATACGCAGTATTTT
TRBJ1-2	.	TRBD1	TRBV24-1	CATSDGQGLGYGYTF	TGTGCCACCAGTGACGGACAGGGGTTAGGATATGGCTACACCTTC
TRBJ1-5	.	.	TRBV4-1	CASSQRGLSNQPQHF	TGCGCCAGCAGCCAAAGAGGACTGAGCAATCAGCCCCAGCATTTT
TRBJ2-7	.	TRBD1	TRBV7-9	CASSFPGQGADYEQYF	TGTGCCAGCAGCTTCCCGGGACAGGGGGCAGACTACGAGCAGTACTTC
TRBJ1-6	many	.	TRBV6-1	CASMSNEGVNSPLHF	TGTGCCAGCATGTCTAATGAGGGGGTAAATTCACCCCTCCACTTT
TRBJ2-3	many	.	TRBV5-1	CASSLDRVSDTQYF	TGCGCCAGCAGCTTGGACAGGGTGTCCGATACGCAGTATTTT
TRBJ1-4	few	TRBD1	TRBV4-2	CASSQQSRPRGLGNEKLFF	TGTGCCAGCAGCCAACAAAGCAGACCCAGGGGGCTCGGTAATGAAAAACTGTTTTTT
TRBJ2-5	.	.	TRBV11-2	CASSPRRIQETQYF	TGTGCCAGCAGCCCCAGGAGGATACAAGAGACCCAGTACTTC
TRBJ1-4	few	TRBD1	TRBV18	CASSPRQGNSEKLFF	TGTGCCAGCTCACCAAGACAGGGGAACAGTGAAAAACTGTTTTTT
TRBJ1-5	few	.	TRBV6-1	CASSGLGGPAQHF	TGTGCCAGCAGTGGCCTGGGAGGGCCAGCCCAGCATTTT